Each of the 9 T cell receptor beta chains below was sequenced from the same sample in a study of shared clonotypes between healthy human individuals. Libraries were prepared by immunoSEQ multiplex PCR; TCRdb keeps only in-frame clonotypes and omits some of them. The sample has 500,000 to 550,000 clones, 95% to 96% seen once. The specimen sequenced was naive CD4+ T cells sorted from blood. Subset reported: CD45RA+ positively selected. The receptors originated from a woman between 25 and 40 years old in good health.

This chain connects TRBV5-1 to TRBJ2-5, with D possibly being TRBD1 (6 bases). The CDR3 spans 14 residues. Germline V gene sequence: CDR1 SGHRS, CDR2 YFSETQ. V lost 5 bases and J 5 bases, leaving 16 bases between the germline ends. The CDR3 sequence: CASRRAGVGETQYF. CDR3 DNA sequence: TGCGCCAGCAGGCGCGCAGGGGTAGGGGAGACCCAGTACTTC.

This sequence joins TRBV5-3 and TRBJ1-4; 7 bases line up with TRBD1. TRBV5-3 is an ORF, and what it does is uncertain. The CDR3 length is 15 residues. V gave up 4 bases and J gave up 4 bases; unmatched junction bases: 7. The CDR3 sequence is CARSPNQGDNEKLFF. As DNA, the CDR3 is TGTGCCAGAAGCCCCAATCAGGGGGATAATGAAAAACTGTTTTTT.

This chain links TRBV11-2 with TRBJ2-1; possibly TRBD2 for D (5 bases). The CDR3 loop spans 16 amino acids. Trimming took 4 bases from V and 5 from J, leaving 18 bases between them. Germline assignment: CDR1 SGHAT and CDR2 FQNNGV. As DNA, the CDR3 is TGTGCCAGCAGCTCCCGCACCCAACTAGTCCACAATGAGCAGTTCTTC. This codes for CASSSRTQLVHNEQFF. Based on the CDR3 plus reference TRBV11-2 and TRBJ2-1, the full variable domain is EAGVAQSPRYKIIEKRQSVAFWCNPISGHATLYWYQQILGQGPKLLIQFQNNGVVDDSQLPKDRFSAERLKGVDSTLKIQPAKLEDSAVYLCASSSRTQLVHNEQFFGPGTRLTVL.

This chain uses TRBV5-1 with TRBJ1-2; TRBD1 aligns across 7 bases. Trimming at V came to 4 bases and at J to 5 bases, leaving 5 bases not matched to a gene. The CDR3 runs 13 residues. CDR1 is SGHRS and CDR2 is YFSETQ in the germline V gene. The CDR3 region has the DNA TGCGCCAGCAGCACTAAGGACAGGTATGGCTACACCTTC. It specifies CASSTKDRYGYTF.

This chain links TRBV7-9 with TRBJ1-2; D remains unclear. The CDR3 spans 11 residues. Trimming cost V 3 bases and J 7 bases, with 6 bases left between them. Germline V gene sequence: CDR1 SEHNR, CDR2 FQNEAQ (reference sequence). CDR3 nucleotide sequence: TGTGCCAGCAGCTTGGGTATTGGCTACACCTTC. Translated, it gives CASSLGIGYTF.

This clone was found once. The chain has TRBV6-5 and TRBJ1-5; 9 bases agree with TRBD1. The length of the CDR3 is 14 residues. Germline CDR1 reads MNHEY; CDR2 reads SVGAGI. Germline trimming cut 6 bases from V and 4 bases from J; bases unmatched to any gene: 4. DNA for the CDR3: TGTGCCAGCAGACAAGACAGGGGGAATCAGCCCCAGCATTTT. This encodes CASRQDRGNQPQHF.

This clone appeared once. The CDR3 sequence is CASSSGTENNYGYTF. DNA of the CDR3: TGTGCCAGCAGCTCTGGGACGGAAAATAACTATGGCTACACCTTC. This chain uses TRBV7-3 with TRBJ1-2, with D perhaps TRBD1 (5 bases). The CDR3 consists of 15 residues. The V and J ends lost 4 bases and 1 base respectively, with 13 bases between them. CDR1 is SGHTA, CDR2 FQGTGA, per germline.

The chain is built from TRBV28 and TRBJ2-6; maybe TRBD2 (5 bases). Trimming removed 6 bases at V and 3 bases at J, with 15 bases between. The CDR3 sequence is 16 residues long. Germline V gives CDR1 MDHEN, CDR2 SYDVKM. CDR3 residues: CASSPPPGSGANVLTF. CDR3 coding DNA: TGTGCCAGCAGCCCTCCGCCGGGGAGTGGGGCCAACGTCCTGACTTTC.

V gene TRBV4-2 combines with J gene TRBJ2-7; D is possibly TRBD2 (6 bases). The germline V gene has CDR1 LGHNA and CDR2 YNFKEQ. The CDR3 runs 15 residues. V gave up 0 bases and J gave up 7 bases, with 16 bases separating them. CDR3 in amino acids: CASSQDGSSKREQYF. The CDR3 DNA reads TGTGCCAGCAGCCAAGACGGGAGTAGTAAGAGGGAGCAGTACTTC.